Shown below are 32 T cell receptor beta chains from a single sample sequenced in a study of blood T cell repertoires in COVID-19. The protocol was immunoSEQ multiplex PCR, while the TCRdb copy is restricted to in-frame clones and leaves out a portion. The repertoire holds 270,000 or so clones, approximately 91% seen once, with roughly 0.92% in the top ten. Sequencing used peripheral blood. These receptors came from a woman in her thirties or forties who had recovered from COVID-19.

The V and J genes are TRBV27 and TRBJ2-7; possible D gene TRBD1, 5 bases. Trimming stripped 3 bases from V and 0 bases from J, with 9 bases between. In germline, CDR1 is MNHEY, CDR2 SMNVEV (reference sequence). The CDR3 runs to 14 residues. For the CDR3, the DNA is TGTGCCAGCAGTTTTTCAGGGAACTCCTACGAGCAGTACTTC. It translates to CASSFSGNSYEQYF.

This rearrangement joins TRBV28 to TRBJ1-2; TRBD1 aligns across 7 bases. The germline V gene has CDR1 MDHEN and CDR2 SYDVKM. The V and J ends lost 7 bases and 2 bases, in that order; junction bases with no gene match: 4. CDR3 size: 13 residues. CDR3: CASNSDRNYGYTF. CDR3 DNA sequence: TGTGCCAGCAATTCGGACAGGAACTATGGCTACACCTTC.

The V and J genes are TRBV7-9 and TRBJ1-5, with 7 bases aligning to TRBD1. The germline V gene encodes CDR1 SEHNR and CDR2 FQNEAQ (reference sequence). The CDR3 runs to 16 residues. The J segment lost 7 bases and the V segment lost 5 bases, leaving 14 bases of the junction unmatched. The CDR3 bases are TGTGCCAGCAGCACCAACGCGGGAGGGGGCTGGCAGCCCCAGCATTTT. Residues: CASSTNAGGGWQPQHF.

V is TRBV12-3 or TRBV12-4 and J is TRBJ2-1; 9 bases map to TRBD2. The CDR3 spans 13 residues. J lost 12 bases, V lost 6 bases, and 9 bases had no gene match. The CDR3 is CASSSSGAPWQFF. The DNA for the CDR3 is TGTGCCAGCAGCTCTAGCGGGGCCCCTTGGCAGTTCTTC.

A note on this clone: The same CDR3 arises from other DNA sequences in this sample as well. The rearrangement links TRBV5-6 to TRBJ2-1, with D uncertain. The CDR3 totals 11 residues. Germline lookup yields CDR1 SGHDT and CDR2 YYEEEE. The germline V and J ends were trimmed by 3 bases and 5 bases, with 3 bases remaining between them. The CDR3 loop is CASSSNNEQFF. In DNA, the CDR3 is TGTGCCAGCAGCTCAAACAATGAGCAGTTCTTC.

V gene TRBV11-3 combines with J gene TRBJ2-2, with 9 bases identical to TRBD2. V was pared by 1 base and J by 0 bases, with 6 bases of the junction left unmatched. Germline loops: CDR1 SGHNT, CDR2 YENEEA. The CDR3 contains 18 residues. Written as DNA, the CDR3 is TGTGCCAGCAGCTTAGGCGGACTAGCGTCCGCGAACACCGGGGAGCTGTTTTTT. Amino acids: CASSLGGLASANTGELFF.

The CDR3 DNA sequence: TGTGCCAGCAGCCAAAACCCCCTCGCAGGGGCTCCGGAGACCCAGTACTTC. Amino acids: CASSQNPLAGAPETQYF. The rearrangement joins TRBV3-1 (or the pseudogene TRBV3-2) to TRBJ2-5, with D perhaps TRBD1 (6 bases). CDR3 length equals 17 residues. Germline loops: CDR1 LGHDT, CDR2 YNNKEL (reference sequence). The V gene lost 2 bases and the J gene lost 5 bases, with 21 bases spanning the gap.

This clone was detected a few times. The chain recombines TRBV3-1 (or the pseudogene TRBV3-2) with TRBJ1-2; D is possibly TRBD1 (6 bases). The V end lost 2 bases, the J end lost 5 bases, and 6 bases lay between the germline ends. Per the germline V gene, CDR1 is LGHDT and CDR2 is YNNKEL (reference sequence). The CDR3 spans 12 residues. The CDR3 DNA follows: TGTGCCAGCAGCCAAACAGGGTATGGCTACACCTTC. Its protein is CASSQTGYGYTF.

The rearrangement uses TRBV28 and TRBJ1-1, with D unclear. CDR3 length: 13 residues. Germline CDR1 reads MDHEN; CDR2 reads SYDVKM. V dropped 6 bases and J dropped 1 base, with 9 bases sitting between them. DNA for the CDR3: TGTGCCAGCAGCCCCCCGGGGAACACTGAAGCTTTCTTT. This translates into CASSPPGNTEAFF.

The V call is TRBV6-4, the J call TRBJ2-7, with 11 bases aligning to TRBD2. From germline, CDR1 is MRHNA and CDR2 SNTAGT. The CDR3 extends over 18 amino acids. V lost 6 bases to trimming and J lost 2 bases; unmatched junction nucleotides: 15. The CDR3 is CASSHSGTSGIITYEQYF. As DNA, the CDR3 is TGTGCCAGCAGCCATTCCGGGACTAGCGGAATAATCACCTACGAGCAGTACTTC.

This clone has only a few counts. The DNA for the CDR3 is TGTGCCAGCAGTGAAGCGCGGCGGGGGAACACTGAAGCTTTCTTT. Amino acid sequence: CASSEARRGNTEAFF. This chain joins TRBV2 and TRBJ1-1, with D uncertain. V lost 0 bases to trimming and J lost 1 base, with 9 bases between them. The V gene's germline CDR1 is SNHLY and CDR2 FYNNEI. This CDR3 is built from 15 residues. Full variable domain (outside the CDR3, taken from reference TRBV2 and TRBJ1-1): EPEVTQTPSHQVTQMGQEVILRCVPISNHLYFYWYRQILGQKVEFLVSFYNNEISEKSEIFDDQFSVERPDGSNFTLKIRSTKLEDSAMYFCASSEARRGNTEAFFGQGTRLTVV.

The chain has TRBV4-2 and TRBJ1-2; the match to TRBD1 covers 11 bases. Germline CDR1 is LGHNA and CDR2 is YNFKEQ. V trimming: 3 bases; J trimming: 4 bases; junction bases outside the gene matches: 13. CDR3 size: 18 residues. The CDR3 region has the DNA TGTGCCAGCAGCCACCCCACCGGGACAGGGGGGTTTGGCTATGGCTACACCTTC. Residues: CASSHPTGTGGFGYGYTF.

The chain couples TRBV27 to TRBJ2-7; 9 nucleotides match TRBD1. Germline V gene lookup returns CDR1 MNHEY and CDR2 SMNVEV (reference sequence). CDR3 length: 15 residues. V lost 5 bases to trimming and J lost 3 bases; unmatched junction nucleotides: 8. The CDR3 protein is CASSPEQGAGYEQYF. The CDR3 DNA is TGTGCCAGCAGTCCAGAACAGGGGGCCGGCTACGAGCAGTACTTC.

V gene TRBV29-1 combines with J gene TRBJ1-2, with D unclear. In germline, CDR1 is SQVTM, CDR2 ANQGSEA. V shed 8 bases and J shed 4 bases, with 14 bases lying between them. This CDR3 region has 12 residues. The CDR3 spells CSISDASYGYTF. CDR3 nucleotides: TGCAGCATCTCCGACGCTAGCTATGGCTACACCTTC.

The chain links TRBV4-1 to TRBJ2-7; 11 bases align to TRBD2. Trimming at V came to 5 bases and at J to 2 bases, leaving 26 bases not matched to a gene. The CDR3 covers 22 residues. The V gene's germline CDR1 is MGHRA and CDR2 YSYEKL. The DNA of the CDR3 is TGCGCCAGCAGCGTAATTACAGGGTCGGGACTAGCGGCCCTGGCCCGTCCCTACGAGCAGTACTTC. Translation: CASSVITGSGLAALARPYEQYF.

The J gene is TRBJ1-5, the V gene TRBV19; perhaps TRBD1 as D (5 bases). The CDR3 loop spans 15 amino acids. V was clipped by 5 bases and J by 0 bases, with 11 bases between them. The germline CDR1 and CDR2 sequences are LNHDA and SQIVND (reference sequence). This CDR3 is CASSDRAHSNQPQHF. The CDR3 bases are TGTGCCAGTAGTGACAGAGCCCATAGCAATCAGCCCCAGCATTTT.

This chain connects TRBV30 to TRBJ1-2; maybe TRBD1 (5 bases). Trimming took off 2 bases at V and 2 bases at J, with 15 bases between the two ends. There are 15 residues in the CDR3. From germline, CDR1 is GTSNPN and CDR2 SVGIG (reference sequence). CDR3 bases: TGTGCCTGGAGTTCACTACAGACAGAGAACTATGGCTACACCTTC. Protein: CAWSSLQTENYGYTF.

The chain combines TRBV7-2 with TRBJ2-1, with 14 bases fitting TRBD2. CDR1 and CDR2 from the germline V gene are SGHTA and FQGNSA. With V trimmed by 2 bases and J by 7 bases, 7 bases remained unmatched. This CDR3 region has 17 residues. The CDR3, as DNA: TGTGCCAGCAGCTTACCTCTTCGACTAGCGGGGGGGAATGAGCAGTTCTTC. This sequence encodes CASSLPLRLAGGNEQFF.

The chain links TRBV3-1 (or the pseudogene TRBV3-2) to TRBJ2-1; possible D gene TRBD2, 6 bases. The CDR3 extends over 18 amino acids. The V gene lost 0 bases and the J gene lost 5 bases, with 20 bases spanning the gap. Germline CDR1 and CDR2: LGHDT and YNNKEL (reference sequence). The CDR3 bases are TGTGCCAGCAGCCAAGATATCTGGAGGCTAGCGACGGACAATGAGCAGTTCTTC. Its protein is CASSQDIWRLATDNEQFF.

This clone was counted a single time. The J gene is TRBJ2-7, the V gene TRBV18, with TRBD1 matching 7 bases. Looked up from germline, CDR1 is KGHSH and CDR2 is LQKENI. This CDR3 has 14 residues. Trimming took 5 bases from V and 0 from J; bases not matched to a gene: 4. As DNA, the CDR3 is TGTGCCAGCTCAGAAGGGGGCAGCTCCTACGAGCAGTACTTC. Translated, it gives CASSEGGSSYEQYF.

This chain connects TRBV5-4 to TRBJ2-7; the match to TRBD2 covers 7 bases. The V gene's germline CDR1 is SGHNT and CDR2 YYREEE (reference sequence). Losses at the gene ends were 4 bases for V and 3 bases for J; bases not matched to a gene: 10. The CDR3 contains 15 residues. This CDR3 reads CASSITGGPYYEQYF. CDR3 bases: TGTGCCAGCAGCATCACGGGAGGCCCCTACTACGAGCAGTACTTC.

This chain joins TRBV16 and TRBJ2-7; the match to TRBD1 covers 11 bases. Germline CDR1 reads KGHSY; CDR2 reads FQNENV. The V segment lost 1 base and the J segment 4 bases; nucleotides outside the gene matches: 3. The CDR3 contains 15 residues. The CDR3 DNA follows: TGTGCCAGCAGCCAATTGGGACAGGGGGAATACGAGCAGTACTTC. It is translated as CASSQLGQGEYEQYF.

The CDR3 sequence: CASSFVAGNTGELFF. As DNA, the CDR3 is TGTGCCAGCAGCTTCGTAGCGGGGAACACCGGGGAGCTGTTTTTT. The chain links TRBV11-3 to TRBJ2-2, with 7 positions matching TRBD2. V dropped 3 bases and J dropped 1; count of bases not matched to a gene: 2. The CDR3 contains 15 residues. Germline values: CDR1 SGHNT, CDR2 YENEEA.

This chain links TRBV27 with TRBJ1-2; D is perhaps TRBD1 (5 bases). In germline, CDR1 is MNHEY, CDR2 SMNVEV (reference sequence). Trimming shortened V by 3 bases and J by 2 bases, and 7 bases separated the two germline ends. The CDR3 runs 13 residues. This CDR3 is CASSFGGNYGYTF. DNA for the CDR3: TGTGCCAGCAGTTTCGGGGGAAACTATGGCTACACCTTC.

The gene calls are TRBV11-2 and TRBJ2-1; D is perhaps TRBD2 (6 bases). V was clipped by 3 bases and J by 4 bases, with 10 bases between them. Looked up from germline, CDR1 is SGHAT and CDR2 is FQNNGV. CDR3 length: 14 residues. In DNA, the CDR3 is TGTGCCAGCAGCTTGGAGGGAGTGTACAATGAGCAGTTCTTC. Amino acids: CASSLEGVYNEQFF.

This chain uses TRBV10-3 with TRBJ2-5, with 7 bases aligning to TRBD2. The germline gives CDR1 ENHRY, CDR2 SYGVKD. The length of the CDR3 is 11 residues. V lost 10 bases to trimming and J lost 3 bases; unmatched junction nucleotides: 2. The CDR3: CATLAEETQYF. Here the CDR3 DNA reads TGTGCCACCCTAGCGGAAGAGACCCAGTACTTC.

DNA of the CDR3: TGTGCCAGCAACAGGGGCGGGTATGGCTACACCTTC. As protein: CASNRGGYGYTF. The V call is TRBV25-1, the J call TRBJ1-2, with 7 bases fitting TRBD1. This CDR3 is built from 12 residues. V trimming: 7 bases; J trimming: 5 bases; junction bases outside the gene matches: 4. The germline gives CDR1 MGHDK, CDR2 SYGVNS.

The chain joins TRBV19 to TRBJ2-7; TRBD2 might be the D (5 bases). V was clipped by 10 bases and J by 5 bases, with 12 bases between them. Germline CDR1 reads LNHDA; CDR2 reads SQIVND (reference sequence). This CDR3 contains 11 residues. In DNA form, the CDR3 reads TGTGCCACCCGCCGGGGTAACGAGCAGTACTTC. Residues: CATRRGNEQYF. The whole variable domain, filled in from reference TRBV19 and TRBJ2-7, reads DGGITQSPKYLFRKEGQNVTLSCEQNLNHDAMYWYRQDPGQGLRLIYYSQIVNDFQKGDIAEGYSVSREKKESFPLTVTSAQKNPTAFYLCATRRGNEQYFGPGTRLTVT.

This chain uses TRBV29-1 with TRBJ2-5, with TRBD2 matching over 8 bases. Germline lookup yields CDR1 SQVTM and CDR2 ANQGSEA. CDR3 size: 14 residues. The V segment lost 6 bases and the J segment 2 bases; nucleotides outside the gene matches: 8. Written as DNA, the CDR3 is TGCAGCGTCGGAGCGGGGGCCGTTCAAGAGACCCAGTACTTC. Protein: CSVGAGAVQETQYF.

The DNA for the CDR3 is TGTGCCAGCAGCCAAGTAGAGTCTTTCACTGAAGCTTTCTTT. It is translated as CASSQVESFTEAFF. The rearrangement joins TRBV4-2 to TRBJ1-1; D remains ambiguous. Germline CDR1 LGHNA, CDR2 YNFKEQ. The CDR3 spans 14 residues. The V and J ends lost 1 base and 4 bases respectively, with 10 bases between them.

The V and J genes are TRBV30 and TRBJ1-1; 9 positions match TRBD1. Germline CDR1 reads GTSNPN; CDR2 reads SVGIG (reference sequence). With 6 bases clipped from V and 8 bases from J, the junction kept 7 bases outside the gene matches. CDR3 length: 12 amino acids. The CDR3 protein is CACSNRGQEAFF. As DNA, the CDR3 is TGTGCCTGCTCCAACAGGGGGCAGGAAGCTTTCTTT. The variable domain in full, with the rest retrieved from reference TRBV30 and TRBJ1-1, is SQTIHQWPATLVQPVGSPLSLECTVEGTSNPNLYWYRQAAGRGLQLLFYSVGIGQISSEVPQNLSASRPQDRQFILSSKKLLLSDSGFYLCACSNRGQEAFFGQGTRLTVV.

CDR3 coding DNA: TGCGCCAGCAGCTTGGGGACAGGGGGGCCTACTAATGAAAAACTGTTTTTT. It is translated as CASSLGTGGPTNEKLFF. The chain recombines TRBV5-1 with TRBJ1-4; 10 bases fit TRBD1. CDR3 length equals 17 residues. Germline lookup yields CDR1 SGHRS and CDR2 YFSETQ. J gave up 2 bases and V 0 bases, and 4 bases lay outside the gene matches.